The sequence of this TCR beta chain was determined in a study of shared clonotypes between healthy human individuals. For the study at large: Researchers assigned three CD4 naive, three CD4 memory, two CD8 naive and one CD8 memory plate to each donor. Findings of the study overall: Exclusively blood specimens were collected; tissue repertoires likely differ. Richness estimates generally favored naive over memory subsets.

This table comes from immunoSEQ multiplex PCR, and its TCRdb copy is limited to in-frame clones, with some not included. In the table there are millions of clones, 93% of which are singletons. Germline lookup yields CDR1 MNHNS and CDR2 SASEGT. The CDR3 contains 18 residues. The V gene end was trimmed by 3 bases and the J gene end by 8 bases; junction bases not matched to a gene: 21. In regard to this clone: As yet, its antigen is unknown.

Donors, healthy HIV-negative adults, lacked recent acute infections or vaccinations. The sequenced sample was naive CD4+ T cells from PBMCs. Subset denoted: CD45RA+ positively selected. The TCR sequence derives from a man younger than 35 in good health. Some clones in this sample may be carry-over from other donors' samples. The J gene is TRBJ1-2, the V gene TRBV6-1, with 7 bases matching TRBD1. Here the CDR3 reads CASSDRGTTKGLMMGYTF. CDR3 coding DNA: TGTGCCAGCAGTGACAGGGGGACAACTAAGGGGCTTATGATGGGCTACACCTTC.